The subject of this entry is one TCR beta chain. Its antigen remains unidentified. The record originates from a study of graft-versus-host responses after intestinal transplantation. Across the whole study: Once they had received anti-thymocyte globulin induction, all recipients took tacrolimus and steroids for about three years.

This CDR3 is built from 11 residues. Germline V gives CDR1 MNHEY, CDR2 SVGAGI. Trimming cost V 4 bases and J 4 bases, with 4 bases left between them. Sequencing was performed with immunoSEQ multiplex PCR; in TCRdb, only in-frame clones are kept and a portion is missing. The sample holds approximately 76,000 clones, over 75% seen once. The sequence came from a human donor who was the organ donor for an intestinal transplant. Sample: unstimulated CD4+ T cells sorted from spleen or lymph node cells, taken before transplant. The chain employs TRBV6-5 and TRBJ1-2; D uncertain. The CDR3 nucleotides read TGTGCCAGCAGTTCCGGCTATGGCTACACCTTC. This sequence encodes CASSSGYGYTF.